This T cell receptor beta chain was documented in a study of brain T cells in children with intractable seizures. Libraries were prepared by immunoSEQ multiplex PCR; TCRdb keeps only in-frame clonotypes and omits some of them. Of 300,000 to 400,000 clones listed, 93% were seen once; the top ten hold roughly 6%. Indicated time point: blood from clinic visit 5 months post-surgery; TSC patient then seizure free. The input for sequencing was peripheral blood, taken less than 6 months after surgery. The TCR comes from a boy younger than two with tuberous sclerosis and intractable seizures.

Here the CDR3 reads CAWSVRLDEQYF. The CDR3 DNA reads as TGTGCCTGGAGTGTAAGACTGGACGAGCAGTACTTC. The V gene is TRBV30, the J gene TRBJ2-7, with D unresolved. This CDR3 region has 12 residues. Germline CDR1 reads GTSNPN; CDR2 reads SVGIG (reference sequence). V was pared by 0 bases and J by 5 bases, with 8 bases between.